The sample holds a few counts of the clone carrying this T cell receptor (beta chain). The antigen remains unidentified. This sample was taken from a study of cytomegalovirus exposure and HLA in healthy donors. The PCR employed 60 Vbeta primers together with 13 Jbeta primers. TCRdb keeps only in-frame clones here, not all; method: immunoSEQ multiplex PCR. The sample carries 150,000 to 200,000 clones, about 12% recorded once. Whole-study results and caveats: In presence/absence analyses, roughly uniform sequencing depth across donors was assumed.

Sequenced input: PBMCs. The source of this sequence is a man between 50 and 59 years old in good health and CMV-seropositive.

The CDR3 sequence: CATSATLTRGTEAFF. The CDR3 bases are TGTGCCACCAGCGCAACTTTGACTAGGGGCACTGAAGCTTTCTTT. J is TRBJ1-1 and V is TRBV15, with D possibly being TRBD1 (5 bases). CDR1 and CDR2 (germline): LNHNV, YYDKDF (reference sequence). V was shortened by 5 bases and J by 4 bases, with 17 bases between the two germline ends. This CDR3 is 15 amino acids long.